The sequence of this TCR beta chain was determined in a study of early T cells in non-severe SARS-CoV-2 infection. The study, taken as a whole, reports: Sequences matched to VDJdb favored anti-spike CD8 responses, while private and CD4 specificities were missed.

This CDR3 comprises 14 residues. V shed 0 bases, J shed 3 bases, and the junction held 2 bases outside the gene matches. Germline CDR1 and CDR2: SGHRS and YFSETQ. This clonotype was detected many times. Its antigen is as yet unknown. TCRdb analysed the 5' RACE reads with MiXCR anew, one entry per CDR3 protein. The sample has tens of thousands of distinct CDR3 sequences; roughly 5.4% are singletons. The sequencing input was whole blood. The rearrangement joins TRBV5-1 to TRBJ1-2; 7 nucleotides line up with TRBD1. The TCR originated in an adult who was a healthcare worker with PCR-confirmed SARS-CoV-2 infection or an uninfected control (not recorded which). CDR3 coding DNA: TGCGCCAGCAGCTTGGGTCAGGGGGACTATGGCTACACCTTC. Translating gives CASSLGQGDYGYTF.